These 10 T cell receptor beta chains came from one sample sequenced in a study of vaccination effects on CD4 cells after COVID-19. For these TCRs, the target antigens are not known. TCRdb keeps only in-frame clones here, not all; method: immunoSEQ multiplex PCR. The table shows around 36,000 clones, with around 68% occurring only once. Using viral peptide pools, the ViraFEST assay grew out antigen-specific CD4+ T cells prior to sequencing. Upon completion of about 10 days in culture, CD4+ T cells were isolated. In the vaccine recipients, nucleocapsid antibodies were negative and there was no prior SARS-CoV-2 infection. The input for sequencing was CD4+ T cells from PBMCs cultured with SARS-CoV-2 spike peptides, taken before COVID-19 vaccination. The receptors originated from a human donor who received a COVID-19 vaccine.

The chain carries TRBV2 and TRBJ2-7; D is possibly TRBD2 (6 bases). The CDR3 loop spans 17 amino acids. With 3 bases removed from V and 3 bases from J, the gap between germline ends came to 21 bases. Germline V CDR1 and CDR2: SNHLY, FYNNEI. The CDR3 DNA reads TGTGCCAGCAGTGATTTTCTTGGGGGGACTTTTAACTACGAGCAGTACTTC. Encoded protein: CASSDFLGGTFNYEQYF.

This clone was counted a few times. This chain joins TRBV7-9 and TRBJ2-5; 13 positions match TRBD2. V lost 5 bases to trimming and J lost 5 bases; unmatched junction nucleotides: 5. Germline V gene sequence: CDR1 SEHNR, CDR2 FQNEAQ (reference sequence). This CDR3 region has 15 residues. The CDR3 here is CASSRLAGGGETQYF. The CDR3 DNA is TGTGCCAGCAGCCGACTAGCGGGAGGCGGGGAGACCCAGTACTTC. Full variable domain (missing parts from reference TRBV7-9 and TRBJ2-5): DTGVSQNPRHKITKRGQNVTFRCDPISEHNRLYWYRQTLGQGPEFLTYFQNEAQLEKSRLLSDRFSAERPKGSFSTLEIQRTEQGDSAMYLCASSRLAGGGETQYFGPGTRLLVL.

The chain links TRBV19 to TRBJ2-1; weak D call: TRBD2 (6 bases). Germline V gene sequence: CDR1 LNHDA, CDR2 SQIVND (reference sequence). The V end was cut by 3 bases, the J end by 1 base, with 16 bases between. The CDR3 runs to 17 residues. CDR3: CASSIGGTSSSYNEQFF. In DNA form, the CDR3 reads TGTGCCAGTAGTATTGGGGGGACTTCTAGTTCCTACAATGAGCAGTTCTTC.

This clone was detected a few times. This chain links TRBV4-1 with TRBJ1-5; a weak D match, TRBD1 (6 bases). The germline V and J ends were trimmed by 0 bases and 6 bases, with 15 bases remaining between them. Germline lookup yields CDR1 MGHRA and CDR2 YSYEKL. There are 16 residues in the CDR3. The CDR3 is CASSQDHGGGGQPQHF. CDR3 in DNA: TGCGCCAGCAGCCAAGATCACGGAGGGGGTGGTCAGCCCCAGCATTTT.

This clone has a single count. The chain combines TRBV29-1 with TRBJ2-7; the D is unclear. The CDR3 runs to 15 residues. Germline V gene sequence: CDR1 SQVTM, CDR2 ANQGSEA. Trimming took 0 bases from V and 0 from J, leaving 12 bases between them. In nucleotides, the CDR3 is TGCAGCGTTGAAGAATGGTTCGTTAGCTCCTACGAGCAGTACTTC. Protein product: CSVEEWFVSSYEQYF.

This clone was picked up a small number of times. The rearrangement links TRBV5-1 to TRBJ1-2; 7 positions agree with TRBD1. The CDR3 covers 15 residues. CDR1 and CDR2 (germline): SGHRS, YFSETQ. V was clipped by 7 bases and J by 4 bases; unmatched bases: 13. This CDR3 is CASSVGTAKSYGYTF. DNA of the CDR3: TGCGCCAGCTCTGTAGGGACAGCGAAAAGCTATGGCTACACCTTC.

Here the CDR3 DNA reads TGTGCCAGCAGTTTTTTATCACAGGGGACTTACGAGCAGTACTTC. It codes for CASSFLSQGTYEQYF. V gene TRBV28 combines with J gene TRBJ2-7, with a weak D call TRBD1 (7 bases). The CDR3 loop spans 15 amino acids. The ends were cut back, 3 bases at V and 4 bases at J, with 16 bases in the middle. Germline CDR1 is MDHEN and CDR2 is SYDVKM.

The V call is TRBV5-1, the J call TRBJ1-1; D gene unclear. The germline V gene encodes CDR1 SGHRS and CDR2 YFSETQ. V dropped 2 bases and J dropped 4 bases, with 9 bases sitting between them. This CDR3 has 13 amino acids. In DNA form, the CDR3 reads TGCGCCAGCAGCTTCGGTCAGGTCACTGAAGCTTTCTTT. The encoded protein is CASSFGQVTEAFF.

CDR3 in amino acids: CASSVGGGTAETQYF. The CDR3 nucleotides read TGTGCCAGCAGCGTAGGTGGGGGGACGGCGGAGACCCAGTACTTC. The chain carries TRBV9 and TRBJ2-5; D perhaps matches TRBD2 (6 bases). V gave up 0 bases and J gave up 5 bases, with 14 bases separating them. The CDR3 runs 15 residues. The V gene's germline CDR1 is SGDLS and CDR2 YYNGEE.

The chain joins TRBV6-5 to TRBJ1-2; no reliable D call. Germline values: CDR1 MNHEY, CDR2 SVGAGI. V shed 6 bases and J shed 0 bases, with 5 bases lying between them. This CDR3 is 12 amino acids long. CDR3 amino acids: CASRAPNYGYTF. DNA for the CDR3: TGTGCCAGCAGGGCCCCTAACTATGGCTACACCTTC.